Listed below are T cell receptor beta chains from one sample, sequenced in a study of human T cells and chemical hapten exposure. TCRdb re-called the RACE reads through MiXCR, storing one row per CDR3 protein. Here the sample spans some 360,000 distinct CDR3 sequences, roughly 4.6% being singletons. This specimen was whole blood, taken in connection with sensitization to the hapten diphenylcyclopropenone (DPC). The receptor set was obtained from a woman in her forties or fifties with alopecia areata. Some clones in this sample may be carry-over from other donors' samples. The CDR3 runs from the conserved cysteine through the conserved F or W. Fields, in order: V gene, J gene, CDR3 protein.

TRBV28	TRBJ2-7	CASSPPRLDEQYF
TRBV13	TRBJ2-1	CASSTTSGRANEQFF
TRBV2	TRBJ1-2	CASSGDDRGGDYGYTF
TRBV29-1	TRBJ2-1	CSVEFGNEQFF
TRBV3-1	TRBJ2-7	CASSQDFGRGEQYF
TRBV25-1	TRBJ2-5	CASSEPVGQGETQYF
TRBV11-2	TRBJ2-3	CASSPARSDTQYF
TRBV20-1	TRBJ2-1	CSARDYSGRQYEQFF
TRBV29-1	TRBJ2-1	CSVGVGSYNEQFF
TRBV29-1	TRBJ2-1	CSVEGMGGTSGPFYNEQFF
TRBV7-9	TRBJ2-1	CASSPRGSGYNEQFF
TRBV3-1	TRBJ1-1	CASSQDGGPNTEAFF
TRBV5-1	TRBJ1-1	CASSPRGHTEAFF
TRBV4-1	TRBJ2-3	CASSPDEVTDTQYF
TRBV6-2/TRBV6-3	TRBJ2-2	CASSYYDRTPTGELFF
TRBV2	TRBJ2-5	CASRGTGTGEETQYF
TRBV24-1	TRBJ2-2	CATGTGSSGELFF
TRBV10-3	TRBJ1-1	CAISVSGPGAGEAFF
TRBV6-6	TRBJ1-5	CASSHYTNSDSNQPQHF
TRBV6-1	TRBJ1-5	CASRVETGRNQPQHF
TRBV18	TRBJ2-7	CASSTGQFAYEQYF
TRBV21-1	TRBJ1-5	CASSKGGQGKWMRNQPQHF
TRBV4-1	TRBJ2-3	CASSHHLFGGAEGDTQYF
TRBV7-8	TRBJ2-3	CASSSLLGDTQYF
TRBV20-1	TRBJ2-7	CSARVPGTYTYEQYF
TRBV7-6	TRBJ2-7	CASSQKTGHEQYF
TRBV30	TRBJ1-5	CAWNSEGGNQPQHF
TRBV20-1	TRBJ1-5	CSAQTGMSNQPQHF
TRBV4-2	TRBJ2-1	CASSHGTSGLYNEQFF
TRBV4-2	TRBJ1-2	CASSQDRGTDGYTF
TRBV6-6	TRBJ2-1	CASGDRYNEQFF
TRBV12-5	TRBJ1-1	CASAWGGLTEAFF
TRBV30	TRBJ2-3	CAWSLNTQYF
TRBV29-1	TRBJ2-5	CSVASGRKETQYF
TRBV7-9	TRBJ2-5	CASSSGGLAETQYF
TRBV12-3/TRBV12-4	TRBJ1-5	CASSLEGIQNNQPQHF
TRBV12-5	TRBJ2-2	CASGSMGPLPGELFF
TRBV12-3/TRBV12-4	TRBJ2-7	CASSLGTRGVYEQYF
TRBV7-2	TRBJ2-5	CASSPDGRQYF
TRBV24-1	TRBJ1-2	CATSDRTHNYGYTF
TRBV2	TRBJ2-1	CASTWGQGMVEFF
TRBV20-1	TRBJ2-2	CSARDGRETGELFF
TRBV7-2	TRBJ2-7	CASSLLAGGLYEQYF